These 22 T cell receptor beta chains share one sample of origin, sequenced in a study of cytomegalovirus exposure and HLA in healthy donors. The PCR was carried out with 60 Vbeta primers and 13 Jbeta primers. The method was immunoSEQ multiplex PCR; TCRdb's version includes in-frame clones alone and lacks a portion of them. The sample shows 90,000 to 140,000 clones, under 85% of them seen only once. Sequenced: PBMCs. These receptors were obtained from a man aged 25 to 40 in good health and CMV-seronegative.

The chain carries TRBV28 and TRBJ2-3, with a weak D call TRBD2 (6 bases). With 8 bases removed from V and 0 bases from J, the gap between germline ends came to 9 bases. The CDR3 sequence is 13 residues long. Germline V gives CDR1 MDHEN, CDR2 SYDVKM. This CDR3 is CASGRSSTDTQYF. CDR3 nucleotides: TGTGCCAGCGGGAGGAGTAGCACAGATACGCAGTATTTT.

This clone came up many times. The rearrangement uses TRBV6-6 and TRBJ2-1; D call uncertain. This CDR3 has 12 residues. Trimming took off 2 bases at V and 8 bases at J, with 7 bases between the two ends. Germline CDR1 MNHNY, CDR2 SVGAGI (reference sequence). CDR3 region: CASSYVGDEQFF. Here the CDR3 DNA reads TGTGCCAGCAGTTACGTAGGAGATGAGCAGTTCTTC.

The rearrangement uses TRBV6-1 and TRBJ2-1, with TRBD2 matching over 8 bases. CDR1 is MNHNS, CDR2 SASEGT, per germline. This CDR3 is 15 amino acids long. V lost 5 bases, J lost 9 bases, and 12 bases stayed unmatched. Written as DNA, the CDR3 is TGTGCCAGCAGTCCAGGCGGGACTAGTTGGGGTGAGCAGTTCTTC. Protein product: CASSPGGTSWGEQFF.

The V call is TRBV2, the J call TRBJ2-2; 12 bases are shared with TRBD1. Germline CDR1 is SNHLY and CDR2 is FYNNEI. The CDR3 runs to 16 residues. The trim removed 6 bases at V and 6 bases at J, leaving 8 bases unmatched. The CDR3 sequence is CASRSPGTGGPGELFF. The CDR3 DNA follows: TGTGCCAGCAGGAGTCCCGGGACAGGGGGCCCCGGGGAGCTGTTTTTT. Full variable domain (missing parts from reference TRBV2 and TRBJ2-2): EPEVTQTPSHQVTQMGQEVILRCVPISNHLYFYWYRQILGQKVEFLVSFYNNEISEKSEIFDDQFSVERPDGSNFTLKIRSTKLEDSAMYFCASRSPGTGGPGELFFGEGSRLTVL.

V and J are TRBV5-1 and TRBJ2-5, with 9 nucleotides matching TRBD2. CDR1 and CDR2 (germline): SGHRS, YFSETQ. Trimming removed 0 bases from V and 1 base from J; junction bases left unmatched: 4. The CDR3 spans 16 residues. The CDR3 spells CASSLAASGAQETQYF. The CDR3, as DNA: TGCGCCAGCAGCTTGGCCGCTAGCGGGGCCCAAGAGACCCAGTACTTC.

The chain links TRBV25-1 to TRBJ2-5; D unclear. Germline lookup yields CDR1 MGHDK and CDR2 SYGVNS. This CDR3 spans 11 amino acids. V was shortened by 7 bases and J by 7 bases, with 10 bases between the two germline ends. The CDR3 DNA is TGTGCCAGCACCTACACGGGGACCCAGTACTTC. Its protein is CASTYTGTQYF.

The CDR3 spells CASSLSPARLSGLAANNEQFF. CDR3 DNA: TGCGCCAGCAGCTTATCGCCGGCCAGGCTCTCAGGACTAGCGGCCAACAATGAGCAGTTCTTC. The chain couples TRBV5-1 to TRBJ2-1, with 10 positions matching TRBD2. CDR1 and CDR2 (germline): SGHRS, YFSETQ. This CDR3 is built from 21 residues. With 2 bases clipped from V and 5 bases from J, the junction kept 22 bases outside the gene matches.

This clone was counted many times. This chain connects TRBV4-1 to TRBJ1-1, with 8 positions matching TRBD1. This CDR3 is built from 14 residues. CDR1 is MGHRA and CDR2 is YSYEKL in the germline V gene. The ends lost 4 bases at V and 1 base at J; junction bases unmatched: 2. The CDR3: CASSPDRGNTEAFF. CDR3 nucleotide sequence: TGCGCCAGCAGCCCCGACAGGGGGAACACTGAAGCTTTCTTT.

This clone was seen only a few times. This sample includes further DNA sequences coding for the same CDR3. The rearrangement links TRBV5-6 to TRBJ1-2; perhaps TRBD1 as D (6 bases). CDR1 and CDR2 from the germline V gene are SGHDT and YYEEEE. This CDR3 region has 11 residues. The V gene lost 0 bases and the J gene lost 12 bases, with 9 bases spanning the gap. CDR3 bases: TGTGCCAGCAGCTTGGGACAGGCAAACACCTTC. It yields the protein CASSLGQANTF. The variable domain in full, with the rest retrieved from reference TRBV5-6 and TRBJ1-2, is DAGVTQSPTHLIKTRGQQVTLRCSPKSGHDTVSWYQQALGQGPQFIFQYYEEEERQRGNFPDRFSGHQFPNYSSELNVNALLLGDSALYLCASSLGQANTFGSGTRLTVV.

This clone has a handful of counts. The chain carries TRBV18 and TRBJ2-7, with a tentative D call TRBD2 (6 bases). The CDR3 is made up of 13 amino acids. V was clipped by 0 bases and J by 6 bases, with 9 bases between them. The germline CDR1 and CDR2 sequences are KGHSH and LQKENI. CDR3 region: CASSPPGGGEQYF. CDR3 coding DNA: TGTGCCAGCTCACCACCGGGGGGTGGCGAGCAGTACTTC.

The rearrangement joins TRBV9 to TRBJ1-5; possibly TRBD1 for D (5 bases). Trimming cost V 0 bases and J 3 bases, with 13 bases left between them. Germline V lookup: CDR1 SGDLS, CDR2 YYNGEE. CDR3 size: 16 residues. CDR3 DNA sequence: TGTGCCAGCAGCGTAGTATTAGACAGACCCAATCAGCCCCAGCATTTT. Protein: CASSVVLDRPNQPQHF.

The chain uses TRBV5-1 and TRBJ1-1; D is undetermined. CDR1 is SGHRS, CDR2 YFSETQ, per germline. Trimming pared 3 bases from V and 0 bases from J, leaving 6 bases between. The CDR3 is 13 residues long. The CDR3 DNA reads as TGCGCCAGCAGCTCCAACATGAACACTGAAGCTTTCTTT. Its translation is CASSSNMNTEAFF.

The chain links TRBV6-1 to TRBJ1-1; possibly TRBD1 for D (6 bases). V was clipped by 6 bases and J by 0 bases, with 14 bases between them. The CDR3 is 15 residues long. Germline assignment: CDR1 MNHNS and CDR2 SASEGT. CDR3 residues: CASRLKQGMNTEAFF. DNA for the CDR3: TGTGCCAGCAGGCTTAAACAGGGTATGAACACTGAAGCTTTCTTT.

This clone was observed a few times. The chain joins TRBV7-9 to TRBJ2-7; 8 bases are a match to TRBD2. CDR1 is SEHNR and CDR2 is FQNEAQ in the germline V gene (reference sequence). The V and J ends lost 5 bases and 5 bases, in that order; junction bases with no gene match: 11. The CDR3 is 15 amino acids. The CDR3 DNA follows: TGTGCCAGCAGCCCGCCCCGGGAGGGCCAGGACGAGCAGTACTTC. It is translated as CASSPPREGQDEQYF. Drawing the rest from reference TRBV7-9 and TRBJ2-7, the complete variable domain is DTGVSQNPRHKITKRGQNVTFRCDPISEHNRLYWYRQTLGQGPEFLTYFQNEAQLEKSRLLSDRFSAERPKGSFSTLEIQRTEQGDSAMYLCASSPPREGQDEQYFGPGTRLTVT.

The V call is TRBV30, the J call TRBJ2-1, with 7 bases aligning to TRBD1. CDR1 and CDR2 (germline): GTSNPN, SVGIG (reference sequence). J gave up 7 bases and V 4 bases, and 7 bases lay outside the gene matches. This CDR3 has 13 amino acids. The CDR3 bases are TGTGCCTGGAACGGCCAGGGGGAAAATGAGCAGTTCTTC. Protein: CAWNGQGENEQFF.

In this sample, this clone turned up once. V and J are TRBV7-9 and TRBJ2-5; D remains ambiguous. Trimming pared 1 base from V and 2 bases from J, leaving 5 bases between. Germline V gene lookup returns CDR1 SEHNR and CDR2 FQNEAQ (reference sequence). This CDR3 contains 13 residues. CDR3 sequence reads: CASSLVVQETQYF. The CDR3 DNA follows: TGTGCCAGCAGCTTAGTAGTTCAAGAGACCCAGTACTTC.

This chain joins TRBV28 and TRBJ2-7; D unresolved. V lost 4 bases to trimming and J lost 6 bases, with 7 bases between them. Per the germline V gene, CDR1 is MDHEN and CDR2 is SYDVKM. The CDR3 spans 11 residues. CDR3 in amino acids: CASSSSPEQYF. The CDR3 DNA is TGTGCCAGCAGTTCCTCCCCCGAGCAGTACTTC.

CDR3 sequence: CASSRDVGDGYTF. The CDR3 nucleotides are TGCGCCAGCAGCCGAGACGTCGGGGATGGCTACACCTTC. The chain joins TRBV4-1 to TRBJ1-2; D remains unclear. This CDR3 region has 13 residues. Trimming stripped 4 bases from V and 6 bases from J, with 12 bases between. Germline CDR1 is MGHRA and CDR2 is YSYEKL.

This chain links TRBV29-1 with TRBJ2-7, with TRBD2 matching over 7 bases. The germline gives CDR1 SQVTM, CDR2 ANQGSEA. V gave up 7 bases and J gave up 2 bases; unmatched junction bases: 8. This CDR3 comprises 13 residues. The CDR3 DNA reads TGCAGCGCCGTCGGGGGGATTGCCTACGAGCAGTACTTC. As protein: CSAVGGIAYEQYF.

The V call is TRBV14, the J call TRBJ1-3; D uncertain. The CDR3 length is 16 residues. Per germline, CDR1 SGHDN and CDR2 FVKESK. Trimming stripped 1 base from V and 0 bases from J, with 10 bases between. The CDR3 nucleotides are TGTGCCAGCAGCCAAGCTCACGGAGGCTCTGGAAACACCATATATTTT. Its protein is CASSQAHGGSGNTIYF.

The V and J genes are TRBV28 and TRBJ1-1; D remains unclear. Germline CDR1 and CDR2: MDHEN and SYDVKM. The CDR3 covers 11 residues. The germline V and J ends were trimmed by 2 bases and 9 bases, with 7 bases remaining between them. The CDR3 region has the DNA TGTGCCAGCAGTTTAACTGAGAAAGCTTTCTTT. This codes for CASSLTEKAFF. Together with reference TRBV28 and TRBJ1-1, the CDR3 gives the full variable domain: DVKVTQSSRYLVKRTGEKVFLECVQDMDHENMFWYRQDPGLGLRLIYFSYDVKMKEKGDIPEGYSVSREKKERFSLILESASTNQTSMYLCASSLTEKAFFGQGTRLTVV.

The gene calls are TRBV7-9 and TRBJ1-6; 10 nucleotides match TRBD1. The CDR3 totals 14 residues. From germline, CDR1 is SEHNR and CDR2 FQNEAQ (reference sequence). V was pared by 10 bases and J by 7 bases, with 7 bases of the junction left unmatched. CDR3 nucleotides: TGTGCCATATCGAGGGGACAGGGGAATTCACCCCTCCACTTT. It yields the protein CAISRGQGNSPLHF.